A single sample gave rise to the 25 T cell receptor beta chains below, sequenced in a study of T-cell memory formation after mild COVID-19. One entry per CDR3 protein, called by TCRdb with MiXCR from the 5' RACE reads. The data hold roughly 190,000 distinct CDR3 sequences, with around 17% observed a single time. Sample: PBMCs or a T cell subset sorted from them (not recorded which). The receptor set was obtained from an adult woman who had mild COVID-19 (a few samples of this study predate the infection). Cell type and time point are not known.

The gene calls are TRBV7-2 and TRBJ2-1; D is possibly TRBD2 (7 bases). V gave up 4 bases and J gave up 7 bases, with 26 bases separating them. There are 18 residues in the CDR3. Germline lookup yields CDR1 SGHTA and CDR2 FQGNSA. The CDR3, as DNA: TGTGCCAGCAGCTCCCCGGGGGGCGGGATGGGACTTAGGAATGAGCAGTTCTTC. Protein: CASSSPGGGMGLRNEQFF.

This chain joins TRBV9 and TRBJ2-2, with D perhaps TRBD1 (6 bases). In germline, CDR1 is SGDLS, CDR2 YYNGEE. V lost 5 bases, J lost 1 base, and 15 bases lay in between. The CDR3 is 16 residues long. The CDR3 bases are TGTGCCAGCAGACCCCACCAGGGGCTGAACACCGGGGAGCTGTTTTTT. Protein sequence: CASRPHQGLNTGELFF.

This chain links TRBV30 with TRBJ1-2, with D perhaps matching TRBD1 (6 bases). The CDR3 totals 14 residues. CDR1 is GTSNPN, CDR2 SVGIG, per germline (reference sequence). Trimming pared 0 bases from V and 4 bases from J, leaving 12 bases between. The CDR3 region has the DNA TGTGCCTGGAGTGTTCAGGGGCAGGGCTATGGCTACACCTTC. This sequence encodes CAWSVQGQGYGYTF.

This clonotype appeared a few times. V gene TRBV5-5 combines with J gene TRBJ2-1; perhaps TRBD1 as D (5 bases). Germline-derived CDR1 and CDR2 are SGHKS and YYEKEE (reference sequence). Deletions cut 0 bases from V and 9 bases from J, with 13 bases between. The CDR3 runs to 14 residues. In nucleotides, the CDR3 is TGTGCCAGCAGCTTGGCTGGCGACAGATCTGAGCAGTTCTTC. Its translation is CASSLAGDRSEQFF.

This clonotype came up a few times. The J gene is TRBJ1-2, the V gene TRBV20-1, with D tentatively TRBD1 (6 bases). Trimming removed 3 bases from V and 4 bases from J, with 12 bases in between. Germline CDR1 and CDR2: DFQATT and SNEGSKA (reference sequence). The CDR3 loop spans 13 amino acids. Here the CDR3 DNA reads TGCAGTGCTAGGGACAGATTGATCTATGGCTACACCTTC. As protein: CSARDRLIYGYTF.

In this sample, this clonotype turned up many times. The chain couples TRBV5-1 to TRBJ2-5, with 7 positions matching TRBD1. V dropped 4 bases and J dropped 2; count of bases not matched to a gene: 5. This CDR3 has 14 residues. Germline V CDR1 and CDR2: SGHRS, YFSETQ. In DNA, the CDR3 is TGCGCCAGCAGCCCGGGACAGTGGCAAGAGACCCAGTACTTC. Translated: CASSPGQWQETQYF.

This clonotype was seen a handful of times. This chain connects TRBV7-9 to TRBJ2-1, with no clear D. This CDR3 comprises 15 residues. Germline V gene lookup returns CDR1 SEHNR and CDR2 FQNEAQ (reference sequence). Trimming removed 5 bases from V and 0 bases from J, with 11 bases in between. As DNA, the CDR3 is TGTGCCAGCAGCCCACGTACCTCCTCCTACAATGAGCAGTTCTTC. Its translation: CASSPRTSSYNEQFF.

CDR3 sequence (DNA): TGTGCCAGCAAGACCCCAGGGTACAATGAGCAGTTCTTC. The encoded protein is CASKTPGYNEQFF. The chain joins TRBV6-5 to TRBJ2-1; possible D gene TRBD1, 5 bases. Trimming took off 7 bases at V and 4 bases at J, with 11 bases between the two ends. The CDR3 extends over 13 amino acids. Germline-derived CDR1 and CDR2 are MNHEY and SVGAGI.

This clonotype has ten or more counts. J is TRBJ2-7 and V is TRBV4-3, with TRBD2 matching over 14 bases. The CDR3 is 18 amino acids. V lost 4 bases to trimming and J lost 0 bases; unmatched junction nucleotides: 8. Germline-derived CDR1 and CDR2 are LGHNA and YSLEER. The CDR3 reads CASSRGLAGGLSSYEQYF. The CDR3 region has the DNA TGCGCCAGCAGCCGAGGACTAGCGGGAGGCTTGAGCTCCTACGAGCAGTACTTC.

The chain employs TRBV24-1 and TRBJ2-1, with TRBD2 as a possible D gene (5 bases). Trimming removed 10 bases from V and 4 bases from J, with 19 bases in between. CDR3 length: 15 residues. Germline V gene sequence: CDR1 KGHDR, CDR2 SFDVKD. The CDR3 coding sequence is TGTGCCACTTCGGCTCGGGGTGTGCGGTACAATGAGCAGTTCTTC. Translating it yields CATSARGVRYNEQFF.

The chain has TRBV7-2 and TRBJ2-1; tentatively, D is TRBD2 (5 bases). CDR1 is SGHTA, CDR2 FQGNSA, per germline. This CDR3 is 16 amino acids long. V was pared by 0 bases and J by 2 bases, with 11 bases between. The CDR3 is CASSLATAEPYNEQFF. Written as DNA, the CDR3 is TGTGCCAGCAGCTTAGCTACAGCGGAGCCCTACAATGAGCAGTTCTTC.

Only a few counts were recorded for this clonotype. This sequence joins TRBV5-4 and TRBJ1-2; D unclear. Germline V CDR1 and CDR2: SGHNT, YYREEE (reference sequence). Trimming stripped 4 bases from V and 6 bases from J, with 16 bases between. The CDR3 runs 14 residues. Here the CDR3 DNA reads TGTGCCAGCAGCCCGTCAAGAAATATGCATGGCTACACCTTC. Protein: CASSPSRNMHGYTF.

This chain joins TRBV20-1 and TRBJ2-3; no clear D. The CDR3 runs 15 residues. The ends were cut back, 0 bases at V and 3 bases at J, with 13 bases in the middle. Germline V gives CDR1 DFQATT, CDR2 SNEGSKA (reference sequence). The CDR3 region has the DNA TGCAGTGCTAGAGATCGGCTAGTTGGGACAGATACGCAGTATTTT. Protein product: CSARDRLVGTDTQYF.

This clonotype was observed a few times. The chain has TRBV6-4 and TRBJ2-2; a weak D match, TRBD1 (5 bases). CDR1 is MRHNA and CDR2 is SNTAGT in the germline V gene. Trimming left V 2 bases short and J 7 bases short, with 11 bases between. The length of the CDR3 is 14 residues. The CDR3 DNA is TGTGCCAGCAGTGACAGGGGCCAAGTCGGGGAGCTGTTTTTT. Protein product: CASSDRGQVGELFF.

The table lists this clonotype with many counts. The rearrangement joins TRBV24-1 to TRBJ2-2, with D unresolved. CDR1 is KGHDR and CDR2 is SFDVKD in the germline V gene. This CDR3 comprises 13 residues. Trimming took 8 bases from V and 5 from J, leaving 11 bases between them. CDR3 coding DNA: TGTGCCACCAAAGAATTAGGGACCGGGGAGCTGTTTTTT. Translation gives CATKELGTGELFF.

This chain uses TRBV6-2 or TRBV6-3 with TRBJ2-7, with D maybe TRBD1 (5 bases). The V gene's germline CDR1 is MNHEY and CDR2 SVGEGT. This CDR3 region has 18 residues. The V end was cut by 5 bases, the J end by 2 bases, with 25 bases between. CDR3 sequence (DNA): TGTGCCAGCAGTCCACCCAGCCCCAGGGCCAGCGCAACCTACGAGCAGTACTTC. Amino acids: CASSPPSPRASATYEQYF.

This clonotype has only a few counts. The rearrangement joins TRBV30 to TRBJ2-5; tentatively, D is TRBD2 (5 bases). Per germline, CDR1 GTSNPN and CDR2 SVGIG (reference sequence). The CDR3 has 14 amino acids. V was trimmed by 0 bases and J by 0 bases, leaving 8 bases between them. This CDR3 is CAWSVLEHQETQYF. The CDR3 DNA reads as TGTGCCTGGAGTGTACTAGAACACCAAGAGACCCAGTACTTC.

The CDR3 sequence is CASSQDRTGTSPLHF. The CDR3 nucleotides read TGTGCCAGCAGCCAAGATCGGACAGGGACATCACCCCTCCACTTT. The chain joins TRBV3-1 to TRBJ1-6, with 8 bases identical to TRBD1. Unmatched junction bases numbered 5, after V lost 0 bases and J lost 10 bases. The CDR3 consists of 15 residues. CDR1 and CDR2 from the germline V gene are LGHDT and YNNKEL (reference sequence). Variable domain in full (rest from reference TRBV3-1 and TRBJ1-6): DTAVSQTPKYLVTQMGNDKSIKCEQNLGHDTMYWYKQDSKKFLKIMFSYNNKELIINETVPNRFSPKSPDKAHLNLHINSLELGDSAVYFCASSQDRTGTSPLHFGNGTRLTVT.

The chain joins TRBV18 to TRBJ1-2; TRBD1 might be the D (6 bases). Looked up from germline, CDR1 is KGHSH and CDR2 is LQKENI. The CDR3 sequence is 18 residues long. Trimming shortened V by 2 bases and J by 0 bases, and 19 bases separated the two germline ends. CDR3 DNA sequence: TGTGCCAGCTCACCAACGAGGACAGCTCAAAGCGCTAACTATGGCTACACCTTC. This codes for CASSPTRTAQSANYGYTF.

The chain carries TRBV7-8 and TRBJ1-1; no reliable D call. The CDR3 contains 16 residues. Trimming left V 4 bases short and J 8 bases short, with 23 bases between. CDR1 SGHVS and CDR2 FQNEAQ come from the germline V gene. For the CDR3, the DNA is TGTGCCAGCAGCTCCCCCCTTAACCGGCGATATGGCGAAGCTTTCTTT. This sequence encodes CASSSPLNRRYGEAFF.

This clonotype was detected a few times. The CDR3 loop is CASSATSSYEQYF. As DNA, the CDR3 is TGTGCCAGCAGCGCGACTAGTTCCTACGAGCAGTACTTC. The chain has TRBV7-3 and TRBJ2-7; D is possibly TRBD2 (6 bases). Germline lookup yields CDR1 SGHTA and CDR2 FQGTGA. The CDR3 spans 13 residues. V lost 5 bases to trimming and J lost 1 base, with 9 bases between them.

The chain combines TRBV15 with TRBJ2-5; TRBD1 matches 7 bases. Per the germline V gene, CDR1 is LNHNV and CDR2 is YYDKDF (reference sequence). The trim removed 0 bases at V and 7 bases at J, leaving 8 bases unmatched. The CDR3 totals 15 residues. The DNA of the CDR3 is TGTGCCACCAGCAGAGATAGGGCAGGGGGACGGACCCAGTACTTC. As protein: CATSRDRAGGRTQYF.

The table lists this clonotype with a few counts. This rearrangement joins TRBV9 to TRBJ1-5; D is possibly TRBD1 (5 bases). V gave up 2 bases and J gave up 3 bases, with 9 bases separating them. The germline gives CDR1 SGDLS, CDR2 YYNGEE. The CDR3 spans 14 residues. CDR3 region: CASSVTGTNQPQHF. The CDR3 nucleotides read TGTGCCAGCAGCGTCACGGGGACCAATCAGCCCCAGCATTTT.

This chain uses TRBV4-2 with TRBJ1-5; the D gene is possibly TRBD1 (5 bases). The CDR3 runs 16 residues. Trimming cost V 2 bases and J 6 bases, with 17 bases left between them. Germline V lookup: CDR1 LGHNA, CDR2 YNFKEQ. CDR3 nucleotides: TGTGCCAGCAGCCAAACAAGAGGTCAGGGAAGTCAGCCCCAGCATTTT. As protein: CASSQTRGQGSQPQHF.

The V call is TRBV18, the J call TRBJ1-1; D ambiguous. V lost 6 bases and J 1 base, leaving 9 bases between the germline ends. The germline CDR1 and CDR2 sequences are KGHSH and LQKENI. CDR3 length equals 13 residues. In DNA, the CDR3 is TGTGCCAGCTCCGATTCTGGGAACACTGAAGCTTTCTTT. This codes for CASSDSGNTEAFF.